The 16 T cell receptor beta chains reported below all come from one sample, sequenced in a study of patients and donors after allogeneic stem cell transplantation. TCRdb passed the RT-PCR reads through MiXCR, listing each CDR3 protein once. Of about 960,000 distinct CDR3 sequences listed, over 15% are singletons. Sequencing used blood, either unsorted or a sorted T cell fraction (not recorded which). All receptors come from a human donor who was either an allogeneic HSCT recipient or a stem cell or donor lymphocyte infusion donor (not recorded which). It is not recorded whose cells these are; they may come from a transplant donor.

The rearrangement links TRBV25-1 to TRBJ1-1; tentative D call: TRBD1 (5 bases). The CDR3 is made up of 18 amino acids. Germline-derived CDR1 and CDR2 are MGHDK and SYGVNS. V lost 6 bases and J lost 3, with 26 bases in between. CDR3 protein: CASSKKPQGSGGHTEAFF. CDR3 nucleotides: TGTGCCAGCAGCAAAAAACCCCAGGGAAGCGGTGGGCACACTGAAGCTTTCTTT.

This clonotype appeared many times. The chain has TRBV9 and TRBJ2-7, with 7 positions matching TRBD2. The CDR3 is made up of 14 amino acids. Trimming took 0 bases from V and 2 from J; bases not matched to a gene: 2. Looked up from germline, CDR1 is SGDLS and CDR2 is YYNGEE. In DNA, the CDR3 is TGTGCCAGCAGCGTAGACGGGGGGACCTACGAGCAGTACTTC. Protein: CASSVDGGTYEQYF.

The gene calls are TRBV9 and TRBJ2-5; TRBD1 agrees at 8 bases. The CDR3 is made up of 15 amino acids. Germline V gene sequence: CDR1 SGDLS, CDR2 YYNGEE. The junction had 6 bases not matched to a gene; V was cut back by 4 bases and J by 1 base. The CDR3, as DNA: TGTGCCAGCAGCCACGACAGGGGTGGCCAAGAGACCCAGTACTTC. This codes for CASSHDRGGQETQYF.

This clonotype has at least ten counts. The chain employs TRBV12-3 or TRBV12-4 and TRBJ2-1; D remains ambiguous. The CDR3 is 12 residues long. Trimming took 0 bases from V and 8 from J, leaving 5 bases between them. The CDR3 loop is CASSLAVYEQFF. In DNA, the CDR3 is TGTGCCAGCAGTTTAGCGGTGTATGAGCAGTTCTTC.

The chain links TRBV6-2 or TRBV6-3 to TRBJ2-2; 11 positions agree with TRBD2. This CDR3 is built from 14 residues. V was clipped by 7 bases and J by 9 bases; unmatched bases: 7. Germline V gene sequence: CDR1 MNHEY, CDR2 SVGEGT. DNA of the CDR3: TGTGCCAGCACCCGGACTAGCGGGTCAAGGGAGCTGTTTTTT. This encodes CASTRTSGSRELFF.

This chain uses TRBV7-2 with TRBJ2-7; D is unresolved. The CDR3 runs to 16 residues. CDR1 is SGHTA, CDR2 FQGNSA, per germline. V lost 1 base and J 3 bases, leaving 16 bases between the germline ends. This CDR3 is CASSLEGQTSSYEQYF. The CDR3 region has the DNA TGTGCCAGCAGCTTAGAAGGCCAGACCTCCAGCTACGAGCAGTACTTC. The whole variable domain, filled in from reference TRBV7-2 and TRBJ2-7, reads GAGVSQSPSNKVTEKGKDVELRCDPISGHTALYWYRQSLGQGLEFLIYFQGNSAPDKSGLPSDRFSAERTGGSVSTLTIQRTQQEDSAVYLCASSLEGQTSSYEQYFGPGTRLTVT.

This clonotype has a count of ten or more. The V call is TRBV20-1, the J call TRBJ1-3, with a weak D call TRBD1 (5 bases). The CDR3 loop spans 13 amino acids. CDR1 and CDR2 (germline): DFQATT, SNEGSKA (reference sequence). Trimming took 3 bases from V and 2 from J, leaving 8 bases between them. CDR3: CSARGGTGNTIYF. Here the CDR3 DNA reads TGCAGTGCTAGGGGGGGAACTGGAAACACCATATATTTT.

The table lists this clonotype with a few counts. This chain connects TRBV5-6 to TRBJ2-3; 12 bases agree with TRBD2. Trimming cost V 4 bases and J 4 bases; bases outside gene matches: 7. Germline CDR1 SGHDT, CDR2 YYEEEE. The CDR3 consists of 16 residues. For the CDR3, the DNA is TGTGCCAGCAGCCAGAGACTAGCGGGAGTTTCAGATACGCAGTATTTT. Its translation is CASSQRLAGVSDTQYF.

The chain carries TRBV4-1 and TRBJ2-7; D gene unclear. Germline values: CDR1 MGHRA, CDR2 YSYEKL. With 0 bases removed from V and 2 bases from J, the gap between germline ends came to 5 bases. The CDR3 is 13 residues long. DNA for the CDR3: TGCGCCAGCAGCCAAGAGGACGCCTACGAGCAGTACTTC. Its protein product is CASSQEDAYEQYF.

This clonotype was counted ten times or more. The chain employs TRBV6-5 and TRBJ2-1; 7 nucleotides agree with TRBD2. The CDR3 is made up of 15 amino acids. The ends lost 2 bases at V and 1 base at J; junction bases unmatched: 2. CDR1 and CDR2 from the germline V gene are MNHEY and SVGAGI. The DNA for the CDR3 is TGTGCCAGCAGTTACGGGGGGGGATCCTACAATGAGCAGTTCTTC. It is translated as CASSYGGGSYNEQFF.

This clonotype showed up just a few times. Written as DNA, the CDR3 is TGCGCCAGCAGCCAATCCGTCTCACTGTTGGGCACTGAAGCTTTCTTT. As protein: CASSQSVSLLGTEAFF. This rearrangement joins TRBV4-1 to TRBJ1-1; no reliable D call. The length of the CDR3 is 16 residues. Germline loops: CDR1 MGHRA, CDR2 YSYEKL. The ends were cut back, 2 bases at V and 4 bases at J, with 17 bases in the middle.

Only a few counts were recorded for this clonotype. This chain links TRBV20-1 with TRBJ1-5, with 8 bases fitting TRBD1. The length of the CDR3 is 14 residues. J lost 4 bases, V lost 1 base, and 3 bases had no gene match. Germline V CDR1 and CDR2: DFQATT, SNEGSKA (reference sequence). DNA of the CDR3: TGCAGTGCTAGAGGTGGGACAGGTAATCAGCCCCAGCATTTT. It yields the protein CSARGGTGNQPQHF.

The chain couples TRBV10-3 to TRBJ1-1; D not resolved. V was clipped by 7 bases and J by 5 bases, with 17 bases between them. This CDR3 is built from 14 residues. Per the germline V gene, CDR1 is ENHRY and CDR2 is SYGVKD. The CDR3 protein is CAITTTASGTEAFF. The CDR3 DNA reads TGTGCCATCACCACGACCGCTTCGGGAACTGAAGCTTTCTTT.

The chain links TRBV24-1 to TRBJ2-4; a possible D gene is TRBD1 (6 bases). In germline, CDR1 is KGHDR, CDR2 SFDVKD. The germline V and J ends were trimmed by 4 bases and 0 bases, with 9 bases remaining between them. The CDR3 extends over 15 amino acids. The CDR3 DNA reads TGTGCCACCAGTGACCCGACAGGAGCCAAAAACATTCAGTACTTC. Its protein is CATSDPTGAKNIQYF.

This rearrangement joins TRBV6-2 or TRBV6-3 to TRBJ2-5; no clear D gene. The CDR3 sequence is 14 residues long. Looked up from germline, CDR1 is MNHEY and CDR2 is SVGEGT. V gave up 2 bases and J gave up 0 bases, with 7 bases separating them. The CDR3 sequence: CASSYRLNQETQYF. In nucleotides, the CDR3 is TGTGCCAGCAGTTACAGGTTGAACCAAGAGACCCAGTACTTC.

This clonotype was seen a few times. V usage is TRBV20-1 and J usage is TRBJ2-5, with 11 bases fitting TRBD2. Per germline, CDR1 DFQATT and CDR2 SNEGSKA (reference sequence). Trimming cost V 1 base and J 1 base; bases outside gene matches: 5. The CDR3 length is 16 residues. CDR3 amino acids: CSARATLAGAQETQYF. As DNA, the CDR3 is TGCAGTGCTAGAGCTACACTAGCGGGGGCCCAAGAGACCCAGTACTTC.